What follows are 23 T cell receptor beta chains derived from one specimen sequenced in a study of OX40 agonist ivuxolimab in advanced cancers. Data came from immunoSEQ multiplex PCR; TCRdb stores just in-frame clones and leaves some out. The sample includes under 95,000 clones, approximately 90% of them seen just once. This sample comprised CD4+ or CD8+ T cells sorted from blood, obtained in a trial of the OX40 agonist ivuxolimab. These receptors originate from an adult with an advanced solid tumor such as melanoma, head and neck, liver or kidney cancer.

The V call is TRBV7-2, the J call TRBJ1-2, with 8 bases identical to TRBD1. Per germline, CDR1 SGHTA and CDR2 FQGNSA. Losses at the gene ends were 3 bases for V and 6 bases for J; bases not matched to a gene: 6. CDR3 length: 14 amino acids. CDR3 residues: CASSFAQGDNGYTF. CDR3 nucleotides: TGTGCCAGCAGCTTTGCACAGGGGGATAATGGCTACACCTTC.

V and J are TRBV19 and TRBJ1-6, with D possibly being TRBD1 (6 bases). The CDR3 runs 15 residues. V gave up 2 bases and J gave up 8 bases, with 13 bases separating them. Germline V gene sequence: CDR1 LNHDA, CDR2 SQIVND (reference sequence). The CDR3 sequence is CASSIRGTSDSPLHF. The CDR3 nucleotides are TGTGCCAGTAGTATACGCGGGACATCGGATTCACCCCTCCACTTT.

The CDR3 sequence: CASSYSMGANEKLFF. In nucleotides, the CDR3 is TGTGCCAGCAGTTACTCTATGGGAGCAAATGAAAAACTGTTTTTT. The rearrangement links TRBV6-6 to TRBJ1-4; D remains unclear. Germline CDR1 and CDR2: MNHNY and SVGAGI (reference sequence). The CDR3 consists of 15 residues. Trimming pared 0 bases from V and 5 bases from J, leaving 10 bases between.

This rearrangement joins TRBV30 to TRBJ1-2, with unresolved D. Germline CDR1 reads GTSNPN; CDR2 reads SVGIG (reference sequence). Trimming cost V 6 bases and J 2 bases, with 13 bases left between them. The CDR3 has 13 residues. The CDR3 region has the DNA TGTGCCTGCCTCGGACGGTTCAACTATGGCTACACCTTC. Protein sequence: CACLGRFNYGYTF.

This rearrangement joins TRBV28 to TRBJ1-2, with 8 positions matching TRBD1. Germline V lookup: CDR1 MDHEN, CDR2 SYDVKM. The V and J ends lost 5 bases and 11 bases, in that order; junction bases with no gene match: 7. CDR3 length: 12 residues. The CDR3, as DNA: TGTGCCAGCAGTCTGGGGACAGGTGGTTACACCTTC. It codes for CASSLGTGGYTF.

This clone appeared a single time. The gene calls are TRBV6-5 and TRBJ2-6; 8 bases map to TRBD2. Per germline, CDR1 MNHEY and CDR2 SVGAGI. This CDR3 contains 16 residues. J lost 4 bases, V lost 0 bases, and 2 bases had no gene match. CDR3 protein: CASSYSAGAGANVLTF. CDR3 DNA sequence: TGTGCCAGCAGTTACTCAGCGGGGGCCGGGGCCAACGTCCTGACTTTC.

The rearrangement uses TRBV27 and TRBJ1-4; TRBD1 is a possible D gene (6 bases). The V end lost 6 bases, the J end lost 5 bases, and 16 bases lay between the germline ends. Germline values: CDR1 MNHEY, CDR2 SMNVEV (reference sequence). The CDR3 has 15 residues. CDR3 in amino acids: CASSRLARGNEKLFF. CDR3 bases: TGTGCCAGCAGCCGCCTGGCCAGGGGAAATGAAAAACTGTTTTTT.

This chain joins TRBV4-3 and TRBJ2-3; D is unresolved. The germline CDR1 and CDR2 sequences are LGHNA and YSLEER. The CDR3 loop spans 14 amino acids. Trimming stripped 3 bases from V and 3 bases from J, with 10 bases between. As DNA, the CDR3 is TGCGCCAGCAGCCAGAACCTGCGTACAGATACGCAGTATTTT. The encoded protein is CASSQNLRTDTQYF.

The chain joins TRBV18 to TRBJ2-5; TRBD2 agrees at 9 bases. CDR3 length: 14 residues. Per the germline V gene, CDR1 is KGHSH and CDR2 is LQKENI. Unmatched junction bases numbered 5, after V lost 6 bases and J lost 3 bases. The CDR3 sequence: CASSPASGKETQYF. The CDR3 region has the DNA TGTGCCAGCTCCCCTGCTAGCGGGAAAGAGACCCAGTACTTC.

The chain combines TRBV27 with TRBJ2-2; weak D call: TRBD2 (5 bases). Germline V gene sequence: CDR1 MNHEY, CDR2 SMNVEV (reference sequence). V was cut by 3 bases and J by 3 bases, with 17 bases left in between. The CDR3 is 17 residues long. The CDR3 nucleotides read TGTGCCAGCAGTTTGGAGTCGCCGGGGTCGGACACCGGGGAGCTGTTTTTT. Amino acids: CASSLESPGSDTGELFF.

This sequence joins TRBV5-8 and TRBJ2-5; TRBD2 is a possible D gene (5 bases). Per the germline V gene, CDR1 is SGHTS and CDR2 is YDEGEE. The CDR3 is 13 residues long. The V and J ends lost 1 base and 5 bases respectively, with 9 bases between them. This CDR3 reads CASSLSAGETQYF. Here the CDR3 DNA reads TGTGCCAGCAGCTTGAGCGCGGGCGAGACCCAGTACTTC.

The chain links TRBV6-1 to TRBJ2-2; no firm D call. CDR3 length: 15 residues. Trimming cost V 8 bases and J 1 base, with 14 bases left between them. Germline CDR1 reads MNHNS; CDR2 reads SASEGT. The CDR3 is CASPSPPGNTGELFF. CDR3 sequence (DNA): TGTGCCAGCCCATCTCCACCGGGGAACACCGGGGAGCTGTTTTTT.

V usage is TRBV2 and J usage is TRBJ2-5; the match to TRBD1 covers 10 bases. Matching the DNA end better, TRBJ2-7 makes the J call doubtful. Per the germline V gene, CDR1 is SNHLY and CDR2 is FYNNEI. The CDR3 is made up of 15 amino acids. As DNA, the CDR3 is TGTGCCAGTTCCCCCTGGCGGGACAGGGGTCTCGAGCAGTACTTC. Protein sequence: CASSPWRDRGLEQYF.

This chain links TRBV7-3 with TRBJ2-2; 9 bases align to TRBD1. The CDR3 consists of 15 residues. Losses at the gene ends were 5 bases for V and 2 bases for J; bases not matched to a gene: 3. Germline V gene sequence: CDR1 SGHTA, CDR2 FQGTGA. CDR3 sequence reads: CASSQDRGNTGELFF. As DNA, the CDR3 is TGTGCCAGCAGCCAGGACAGGGGAAACACCGGGGAGCTGTTTTTT.

The rearrangement joins TRBV27 to TRBJ1-1; weak D call: TRBD1 (6 bases). The CDR3 spans 14 residues. CDR1 is MNHEY and CDR2 is SMNVEV in the germline V gene (reference sequence). V lost 5 bases, J lost 0 bases, and 10 bases lay in between. CDR3 sequence reads: CASSAGGLNTEAFF. In DNA, the CDR3 is TGTGCCAGCAGTGCCGGGGGGCTGAACACTGAAGCTTTCTTT.

The V and J genes are TRBV7-9 and TRBJ2-7; D is perhaps TRBD1 (6 bases). The germline V gene encodes CDR1 SEHNR and CDR2 FQNEAQ (reference sequence). V was clipped by 6 bases and J by 0 bases, with 15 bases between them. The CDR3 has 15 amino acids. The CDR3 DNA is TGTGCCAGCAGTCGAACCGGGACACTCTCCTACGAGCAGTACTTC. Amino acids: CASSRTGTLSYEQYF.

The CDR3 DNA reads TGTGCCAGCAGTCGGGACAGGGGGAGCTCCTACGAGCAGTACTTC. Translating gives CASSRDRGSSYEQYF. The chain is built from TRBV27 and TRBJ2-7; 11 nucleotides match TRBD1. V lost 5 bases to trimming and J lost 0 bases; unmatched junction nucleotides: 3. The CDR3 runs 15 residues. Germline V CDR1 and CDR2: MNHEY, SMNVEV (reference sequence).

The genes are TRBV4-2 and TRBJ2-3; possibly TRBD1 or TRBD2 for D (5 bases each). The V gene's germline CDR1 is LGHNA and CDR2 YNFKEQ. The CDR3 length is 16 residues. V lost 0 bases to trimming and J lost 6 bases, with 16 bases between them. The CDR3 nucleotides are TGTGCCAGCAGCCAAGAAGGGGACCCACACGTGGATACGCAGTATTTT. Its translation: CASSQEGDPHVDTQYF.

The chain joins TRBV19 to TRBJ2-3; D is uncertain. This CDR3 region has 16 residues. Germline-derived CDR1 and CDR2 are LNHDA and SQIVND (reference sequence). Deletions cut 5 bases from V and 0 bases from J, with 15 bases between. CDR3 residues: CASSWGTHPSTDTQYF. DNA of the CDR3: TGTGCCAGTAGTTGGGGAACTCACCCTAGCACAGATACGCAGTATTTT.

This clone has only a few counts. This chain uses TRBV11-1 with TRBJ2-7; D uncertain. The CDR3 consists of 14 residues. The ends were cut back, 4 bases at V and 2 bases at J, with 12 bases in the middle. CDR1 and CDR2 (germline): SGHAT, FQDESV (reference sequence). The CDR3 bases are TGTGCCAGCAGCTCCCGGGCCCTGACCTACGAGCAGTACTTC. This sequence encodes CASSSRALTYEQYF.

The rearrangement links TRBV29-1 to TRBJ2-5; D uncertain. From germline, CDR1 is SQVTM and CDR2 ANQGSEA. There are 13 residues in the CDR3. Trimming left V 3 bases short and J 5 bases short, with 13 bases between. This CDR3 reads CSVDPFVGETQYF. For the CDR3, the DNA is TGCAGCGTTGACCCCTTCGTGGGGGAGACCCAGTACTTC.

The rearrangement uses TRBV28 and TRBJ2-7, with D perhaps matching TRBD2 (6 bases). The germline V and J ends were trimmed by 6 bases and 0 bases, with 12 bases remaining between them. This CDR3 is built from 14 residues. Germline V gives CDR1 MDHEN, CDR2 SYDVKM. DNA of the CDR3: TGTGCCAGCAGCTCCCCCGGGGGCTCCTACGAGCAGTACTTC. Translating it yields CASSSPGGSYEQYF. The complete variable domain, with remaining parts taken from reference TRBV28 and TRBJ2-7, reads DVKVTQSSRYLVKRTGEKVFLECVQDMDHENMFWYRQDPGLGLRLIYFSYDVKMKEKGDIPEGYSVSREKKERFSLILESASTNQTSMYLCASSSPGGSYEQYFGPGTRLTVT.

The rearrangement uses TRBV7-8 and TRBJ2-3, with 11 bases identical to TRBD2. After removal of 5 bases from V and 5 bases from J, the junction contained 6 bases not matched to a gene. CDR3 size: 15 residues. Germline CDR1 reads SGHVS; CDR2 reads FQNEAQ. The CDR3 DNA sequence: TGTGCCAGCAGCGACCACGGGACTAGCGGAGATACGCAGTATTTT. Translated, it gives CASSDHGTSGDTQYF.